This T cell receptor beta chain is drawn from a study of T cell responses to AZD1222 COVID-19 vaccine. In its sample, this clone was seen once. Its antigen is undetermined. Sequenced by immunoSEQ multiplex PCR; TCRdb stores in-frame clones only, minus some. The sample consists of approximately 190,000 clones, more than 75% of them appearing once. Study-level findings and limits: The study identified only five to seven AZD1222 recipients as seropositive at baseline.

Sequenced material: peripheral blood, taken on day 0 of MenACWY control vaccination. This clonotype was sampled from an adult in good health.

The CDR3 protein is CASSQAPLEGRDTGELFF. The CDR3 DNA reads as TGTGCCAGCAGCCAAGCCCCCCTTGAGGGGAGGGACACCGGGGAGCTGTTTTTT. This chain joins TRBV3-1 (or the pseudogene TRBV3-2) and TRBJ2-2, with 7 bases that match TRBD2. CDR1 is LGHDT, CDR2 YNNKEL, per germline (reference sequence). V shed 1 base and J 3 bases; nucleotides not matched to a gene: 11. The CDR3 spans 18 residues.